These 4 T cell receptor beta chains originate from one sample sequenced in a study of blood T cell repertoires in COVID-19. The data were produced by immunoSEQ multiplex PCR, yet TCRdb's version contains in-frame clones alone and is incomplete. The data hold around 230,000 clones, with around 86% observed a single time. Input material: peripheral blood. The receptors were gathered from a man between 45 and 60 years old with COVID-19, enrolled during active disease.

The genes are TRBV18 and TRBJ1-6; D remains unclear. Germline V gene lookup returns CDR1 KGHSH and CDR2 LQKENI. Trimming took 5 bases from V and 10 from J, leaving 15 bases between them. The CDR3 length is 14 residues. The CDR3 loop reads CASSSKDSLSPLHF. In DNA, the CDR3 is TGTGCCAGCTCATCCAAAGATAGTCTCTCACCCCTCCACTTT.

The CDR3 reads CASSPTLTAGETQYF. CDR3 sequence (DNA): TGCGCCAGCAGCCCCACGCTTACCGCCGGGGAGACCCAGTACTTC. The rearrangement uses TRBV5-1 and TRBJ2-5; no reliable D call. Looked up from germline, CDR1 is SGHRS and CDR2 is YFSETQ. V was clipped by 4 bases and J by 5 bases, with 18 bases between them. The CDR3 has 15 amino acids.

This clone was recorded a few times. This sequence joins TRBV6-5 and TRBJ1-2; 9 bases fit TRBD1. Unmatched junction bases numbered 6, after V lost 5 bases and J lost 8 bases. Germline V gene data show CDR1 as MNHEY and CDR2 as SVGAGI. The CDR3 is 13 residues long. CDR3 sequence: CASSTGQGDGYTF. For the CDR3, the DNA is TGTGCCAGCAGTACGGGACAGGGAGACGGCTACACCTTC.

A single count supports this clone. CDR3 DNA sequence: TGTGCCATCAGACCAACAGGGGGCATTGTGAATACGCAGTATTTT. As protein: CAIRPTGGIVNTQYF. The V gene is TRBV10-3, the J gene TRBJ2-3, with TRBD1 identical over 9 bases. CDR1 is ENHRY and CDR2 is SYGVKD in the germline V gene. The CDR3 has 15 amino acids. V lost 6 bases, J lost 7 bases, and 11 bases stayed unmatched.